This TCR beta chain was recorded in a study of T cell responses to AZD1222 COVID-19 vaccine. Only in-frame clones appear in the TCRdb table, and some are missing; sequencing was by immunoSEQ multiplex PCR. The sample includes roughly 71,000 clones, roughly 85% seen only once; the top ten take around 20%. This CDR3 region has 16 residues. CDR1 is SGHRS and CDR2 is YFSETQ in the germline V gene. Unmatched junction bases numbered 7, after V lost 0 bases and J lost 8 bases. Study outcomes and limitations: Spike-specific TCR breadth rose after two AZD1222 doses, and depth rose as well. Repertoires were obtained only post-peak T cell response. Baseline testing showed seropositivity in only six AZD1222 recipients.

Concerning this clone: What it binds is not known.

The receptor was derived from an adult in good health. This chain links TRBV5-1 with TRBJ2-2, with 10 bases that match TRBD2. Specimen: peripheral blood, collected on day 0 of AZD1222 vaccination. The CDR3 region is CASSLELAGAGGELFF. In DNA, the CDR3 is TGCGCCAGCAGCTTGGAGCTAGCGGGAGCTGGAGGGGAGCTGTTTTTT.